Sequencing of this TCR beta chain was carried out in a study of blood T cell repertoires in COVID-19. Turning to the study itself: Acute and convalescent COVID-19 samples came from the United States, Italy and Spain. Sources were T cells, B-cell-depleted T cells, or PBMCs; the material itself was cDNA or gDNA.

This CDR3 is 14 amino acids long. The J segment lost 4 bases and the V segment lost 1 base, leaving 4 bases of the junction unmatched. Germline-derived CDR1 and CDR2 are SGHNT and YYREEE (reference sequence). Authors' processing steps: The authors estimated nucleated cell counts from reference gene primer amplification. Clones were sequenced by immunoSEQ multiplex PCR, and TCRdb holds only the in-frame ones, with some missing. The V and J calls and clone size are taken from that table; D and trimming were inferred from the DNA. The sample lists approximately 160,000 clones; 80% to 90% were seen once. In Seattle, patients joined the study during active infection and were tracked longitudinally.

Material: peripheral blood. The sequence was obtained from a woman aged 60 to 75 with COVID-19, enrolled during active disease. This chain links TRBV5-4 with TRBJ2-5, with TRBD1 matching 7 bases. CDR3 region: CASSLQTGVETQYF. DNA of the CDR3: TGTGCCAGCAGCTTGCAAACAGGGGTAGAGACCCAGTACTTC. Drawing the rest from reference TRBV5-4 and TRBJ2-5, the complete variable domain is ETGVTQSPTHLIKTRGQQVTLRCSSQSGHNTVSWYQQALGQGPQFIFQYYREEENGRGNFPPRFSGLQFPNYSSELNVNALELDDSALYLCASSLQTGVETQYFGPGTRLLVL.